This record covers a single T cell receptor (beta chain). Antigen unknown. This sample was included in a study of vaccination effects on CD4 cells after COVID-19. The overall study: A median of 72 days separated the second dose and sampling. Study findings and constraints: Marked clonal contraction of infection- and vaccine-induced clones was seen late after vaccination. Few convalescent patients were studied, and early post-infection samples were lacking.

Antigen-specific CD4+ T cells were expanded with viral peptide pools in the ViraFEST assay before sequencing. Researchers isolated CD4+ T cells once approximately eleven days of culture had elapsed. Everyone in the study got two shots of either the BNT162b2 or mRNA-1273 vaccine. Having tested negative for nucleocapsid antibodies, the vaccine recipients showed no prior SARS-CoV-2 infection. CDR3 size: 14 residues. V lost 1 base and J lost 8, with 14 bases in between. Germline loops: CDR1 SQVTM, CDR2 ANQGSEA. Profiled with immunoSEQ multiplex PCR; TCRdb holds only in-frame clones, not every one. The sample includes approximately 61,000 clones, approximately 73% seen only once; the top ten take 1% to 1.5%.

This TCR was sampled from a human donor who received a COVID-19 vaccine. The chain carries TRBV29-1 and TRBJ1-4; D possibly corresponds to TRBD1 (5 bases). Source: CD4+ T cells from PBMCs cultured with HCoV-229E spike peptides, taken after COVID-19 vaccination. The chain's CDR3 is CSVEGYDRGEKLFF. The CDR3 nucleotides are TGCAGCGTTGAAGGCTACGACAGAGGGGAAAAACTGTTTTTT.